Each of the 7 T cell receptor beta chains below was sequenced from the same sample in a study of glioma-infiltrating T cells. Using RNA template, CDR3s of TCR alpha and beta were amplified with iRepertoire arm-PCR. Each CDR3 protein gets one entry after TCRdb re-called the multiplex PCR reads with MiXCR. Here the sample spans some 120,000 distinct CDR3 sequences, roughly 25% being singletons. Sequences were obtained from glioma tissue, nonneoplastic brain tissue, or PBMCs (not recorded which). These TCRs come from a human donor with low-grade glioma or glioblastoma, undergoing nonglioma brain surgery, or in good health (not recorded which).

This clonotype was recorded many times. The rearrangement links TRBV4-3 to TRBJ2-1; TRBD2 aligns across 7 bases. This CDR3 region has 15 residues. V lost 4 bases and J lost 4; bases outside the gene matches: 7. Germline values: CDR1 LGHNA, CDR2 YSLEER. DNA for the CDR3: TGCGCCAGCAGCCGCGCTAGCGGCCTATACAATGAGCAGTTCTTC. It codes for CASSRASGLYNEQFF.

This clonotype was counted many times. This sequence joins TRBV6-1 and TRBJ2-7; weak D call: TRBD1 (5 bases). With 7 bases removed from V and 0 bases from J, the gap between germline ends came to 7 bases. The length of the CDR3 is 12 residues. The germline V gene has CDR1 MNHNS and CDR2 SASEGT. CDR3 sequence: CASTDSSYEQYF. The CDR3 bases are TGTGCCAGCACCGACAGCTCCTACGAGCAGTACTTC.

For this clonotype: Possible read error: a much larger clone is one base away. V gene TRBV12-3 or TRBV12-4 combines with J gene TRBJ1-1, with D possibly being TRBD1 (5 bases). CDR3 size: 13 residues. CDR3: CASTFDSYTKAFF. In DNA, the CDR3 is TGTGCCAGCACATTCGACAGTTACACTAAAGCTTTCTTT.

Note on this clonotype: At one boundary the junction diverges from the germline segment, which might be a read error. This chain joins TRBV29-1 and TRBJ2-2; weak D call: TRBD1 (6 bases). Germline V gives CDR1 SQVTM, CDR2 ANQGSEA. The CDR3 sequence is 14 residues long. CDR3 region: CSVSQGRATVELFF. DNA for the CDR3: TGCAGCGTCTCACAGGGTAGGGCCACCGTGGAGCTGTTTTTT.

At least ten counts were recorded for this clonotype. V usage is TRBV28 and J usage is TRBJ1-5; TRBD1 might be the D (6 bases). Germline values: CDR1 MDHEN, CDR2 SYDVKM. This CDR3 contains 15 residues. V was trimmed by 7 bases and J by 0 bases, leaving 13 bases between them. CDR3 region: CASNGQMISNQPQHF. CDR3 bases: TGTGCCAGCAACGGACAGATGATTAGCAATCAGCCCCAGCATTTT.

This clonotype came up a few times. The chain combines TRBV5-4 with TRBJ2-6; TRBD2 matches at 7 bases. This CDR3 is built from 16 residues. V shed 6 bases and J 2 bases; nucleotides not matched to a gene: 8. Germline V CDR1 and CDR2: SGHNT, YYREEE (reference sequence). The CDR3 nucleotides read TGTGCCAGCACCCCAAGGGAGGGGACTGGGGCCAACGTCCTGACTTTC. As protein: CASTPREGTGANVLTF.

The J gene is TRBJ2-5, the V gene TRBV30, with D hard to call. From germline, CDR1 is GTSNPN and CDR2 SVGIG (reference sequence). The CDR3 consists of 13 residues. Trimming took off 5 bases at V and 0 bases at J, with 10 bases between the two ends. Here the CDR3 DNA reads TGTGCCTGGGGTTCGAACGACCAAGAGACCCAGTACTTC. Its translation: CAWGSNDQETQYF. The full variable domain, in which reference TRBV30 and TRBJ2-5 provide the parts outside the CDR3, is SQTIHQWPATLVQPVGSPLSLECTVEGTSNPNLYWYRQAAGRGLQLLFYSVGIGQISSEVPQNLSASRPQDRQFILSSKKLLLSDSGFYLCAWGSNDQETQYFGPGTRLLVL.